The next 27 T cell receptor beta chains were all read from a single sample in a study of T cells in Graves' hyperthyroidism and ophthalmopathy. RNA transcripts were the template for amplifying TCR beta CDR3 regions. HTBI primers were employed in a first-round RT-PCR of the TCR CDR3. TCRdb reanalysed the multiplex PCR reads using MiXCR and keeps one entry per CDR3 protein. The repertoire has about 560,000 distinct CDR3 sequences, about 15% of them found once; the top ten carry less than 9.5%. Sequenced sample: blood. All receptors derive from a woman in her thirties with Graves' hyperthyroidism.

This clonotype has a handful of counts. The rearrangement links TRBV6-1 to TRBJ2-6, with no clear D. Trimming took off 6 bases at V and 0 bases at J, with 9 bases between the two ends. The CDR3 is made up of 15 amino acids. Germline-derived CDR1 and CDR2 are MNHNS and SASEGT. The CDR3: CASRRVRSGANVLTF. In DNA, the CDR3 is TGTGCCAGCAGACGAGTACGCTCTGGGGCCAACGTCCTGACTTTC.

Ten or more counts support this clonotype. The chain has TRBV2 and TRBJ2-7; TRBD1 matches 9 bases. V dropped 8 bases and J dropped 3; count of bases not matched to a gene: 5. Germline V gene sequence: CDR1 SNHLY, CDR2 FYNNEI. The CDR3 totals 13 residues. The CDR3 region is CASWTGEIYEQYF. Here the CDR3 DNA reads TGTGCCAGCTGGACAGGGGAAATCTACGAGCAGTACTTC.

V usage is TRBV12-3 or TRBV12-4 and J usage is TRBJ2-2; a possible D gene is TRBD2 (6 bases). Trimming took off 4 bases at V and 5 bases at J, with 17 bases between the two ends. The CDR3 runs 16 residues. CDR3 sequence reads: CASSWTNGSGTGELFF. The CDR3 DNA sequence: TGTGCCAGCAGTTGGACTAACGGGAGTGGTACCGGGGAGCTGTTTTTT.

V is TRBV18 and J is TRBJ1-1, with 10 bases identical to TRBD1. The CDR3 is 17 residues long. Looked up from germline, CDR1 is KGHSH and CDR2 is LQKENI. After removal of 2 bases from V and 0 bases from J, the junction contained 6 bases not matched to a gene. CDR3 sequence: CASSPSTGTGVNTEAFF. The CDR3 region has the DNA TGTGCCAGCTCACCATCTACCGGGACAGGGGTGAACACTGAAGCTTTCTTT.

This clonotype was seen a few times. V is TRBV4-3 and J is TRBJ1-3; 8 bases match TRBD1. This CDR3 region has 16 residues. CDR1 LGHNA and CDR2 YSLEER come from the germline V gene. The V and J ends lost 1 base and 0 bases, in that order; junction bases with no gene match: 2. CDR3 in amino acids: CASSQGQGPSGNTIYF. The CDR3 DNA follows: TGCGCCAGCAGCCAAGGACAGGGGCCCTCTGGAAACACCATATATTTT.

This clonotype was seen more than once but under ten times. The rearrangement joins TRBV29-1 to TRBJ2-7, with D perhaps matching TRBD1 or TRBD2 (5 bases each). The CDR3 spans 12 residues. The germline V gene encodes CDR1 SQVTM and CDR2 ANQGSEA. V lost 4 bases and J 2 bases, leaving 9 bases between the germline ends. CDR3 in amino acids: CSVVEGPYEQYF. CDR3 nucleotides: TGCAGCGTTGTTGAGGGACCCTACGAGCAGTACTTC.

This clonotype was seen repeatedly, ten times or more. This sequence joins TRBV6-1 and TRBJ2-7; TRBD1 agrees at 9 bases. This CDR3 region has 13 residues. J lost 4 bases, V lost 9 bases, and 7 bases had no gene match. Germline CDR1 is MNHNS and CDR2 is SASEGT. CDR3 in amino acids: CARTGTGMYEQYF. The DNA for the CDR3 is TGTGCCAGGACCGGGACAGGGATGTACGAGCAGTACTTC.

Many counts were recorded for this clonotype. The gene calls are TRBV7-2 and TRBJ2-1; TRBD2 matches at 7 bases. The CDR3 is 16 amino acids. V dropped 8 bases and J dropped 0; count of bases not matched to a gene: 10. Germline assignment: CDR1 SGHTA and CDR2 FQGNSA. The CDR3, as DNA: TGTGCCAGCTCACCCCAAGGCGGGAGCTCCTACAATGAGCAGTTCTTC. It encodes CASSPQGGSSYNEQFF.

This clonotype was counted at least ten times. This chain uses TRBV15 with TRBJ2-4; D is ambiguous. V lost 2 bases and J lost 8, with 10 bases in between. Germline V lookup: CDR1 LNHNV, CDR2 YYDKDF (reference sequence). CDR3 size: 13 residues. DNA for the CDR3: TGTGCCACCAGCAGACGAAGTATGGACATTCAGTACTTC. Translated, it gives CATSRRSMDIQYF.

This clonotype was recorded many times. This rearrangement joins TRBV27 to TRBJ1-2, with 9 bases identical to TRBD1. This CDR3 comprises 16 residues. CDR1 and CDR2 (germline): MNHEY, SMNVEV (reference sequence). With V trimmed by 2 bases and J by 2 bases, 6 bases remained unmatched. The CDR3 is CASSLRRQGGNYGYTF. In nucleotides, the CDR3 is TGTGCCAGCAGTTTACGTAGACAGGGGGGGAACTATGGCTACACCTTC.

On this clonotype: This may stem from a read error, because a much larger clone lies one nucleotide away. V and J are TRBV5-5 and TRBJ2-7; 7 nucleotides agree with TRBD2. The CDR3 contains 14 residues. The germline CDR1 and CDR2 sequences are SGHKS and YYEKEE (reference sequence). CDR3: CASSFLADYYEQCF. In DNA, the CDR3 is TGTGCCAGCAGCTTCCTAGCGGACTACTACGAGCAGTGCTTC.

This clonotype was observed many times. J is TRBJ2-1 and V is TRBV3-1, with TRBD2 matching over 10 bases. The CDR3 has 16 residues. V lost 2 bases to trimming and J lost 4 bases; unmatched junction nucleotides: 5. Per germline, CDR1 LGHDT and CDR2 YNNKEL (reference sequence). The CDR3 here is CASSQKGLAEYNEQFF. The DNA for the CDR3 is TGTGCCAGCAGCCAAAAAGGACTAGCGGAGTACAATGAGCAGTTCTTC.

The sample holds a few counts of this clonotype. The V and J genes are TRBV7-9 and TRBJ1-1; D unresolved. Trimming pared 11 bases from V and 3 bases from J, leaving 13 bases between. The germline CDR1 and CDR2 sequences are SEHNR and FQNEAQ (reference sequence). The CDR3 length is 12 residues. Here the CDR3 DNA reads TGTGCCCTGGGAAAACGTGACACTGAAGCTTTCTTT. Protein: CALGKRDTEAFF.

This clonotype was detected ten times or more. The chain employs TRBV18 and TRBJ1-4, with unresolved D. Germline values: CDR1 KGHSH, CDR2 LQKENI. This CDR3 has 14 residues. Trimming stripped 1 base from V and 10 bases from J, with 13 bases between. The CDR3 region is CASSPLEKDGKLFF. The CDR3 DNA reads as TGTGCCAGCTCACCACTCGAAAAAGACGGAAAACTGTTTTTT.

In its sample, this clonotype was seen many times. The genes are TRBV10-3 and TRBJ2-7; 7 bases fit TRBD1. CDR1 and CDR2 (germline): ENHRY, SYGVKD. After removal of 5 bases from V and 6 bases from J, the junction contained 7 bases not matched to a gene. The length of the CDR3 is 13 residues. CDR3 region: CAISLRQGGEQYF. CDR3 nucleotide sequence: TGTGCCATCAGTCTAAGACAGGGCGGCGAGCAGTACTTC.

At least ten counts were recorded for this clonotype. The chain employs TRBV15 and TRBJ2-3; D remains ambiguous. This CDR3 is 16 amino acids long. V lost 0 bases and J lost 2, with 12 bases in between. CDR1 is LNHNV and CDR2 is YYDKDF in the germline V gene (reference sequence). The CDR3 here is CATSRDRRSLTDTQYF. The CDR3 coding sequence is TGTGCCACCAGCAGAGATAGGCGCAGCCTCACAGATACGCAGTATTTT.

Ten or more counts support this clonotype. The chain is built from TRBV27 and TRBJ1-5; tentatively, D is TRBD1 (5 bases). The CDR3 covers 16 residues. Germline V lookup: CDR1 MNHEY, CDR2 SMNVEV (reference sequence). Trimming left V 10 bases short and J 1 base short, with 20 bases between. CDR3 sequence: CATSPLGGWSNQPQHF. DNA for the CDR3: TGTGCCACCTCCCCGCTTGGGGGGTGGAGCAATCAGCCCCAGCATTTT.

The chain uses TRBV28 and TRBJ2-1; a possible D gene is TRBD1 (6 bases). CDR3 length: 18 amino acids. V gave up 4 bases and J gave up 9 bases, with 28 bases separating them. From germline, CDR1 is MDHEN and CDR2 SYDVKM. The CDR3 coding sequence is TGTGCCAGCAGTTATCCAAATGGGGACAAGGGGATGGGTATTGAGCAGTTCTTC. Protein: CASSYPNGDKGMGIEQFF.

This clonotype was counted ten times or more. The rearrangement uses TRBV7-2 and TRBJ2-1; TRBD2 aligns across 9 bases. The CDR3 consists of 14 residues. Unmatched junction bases numbered 1, after V lost 6 bases and J lost 1 base. Germline V gives CDR1 SGHTA, CDR2 FQGNSA. The CDR3 DNA reads as TGTGCCAGCAGAACTAGCGGGTCCTACAATGAGCAGTTCTTC. This encodes CASRTSGSYNEQFF. The full variable domain, its missing parts supplied by reference TRBV7-2 and TRBJ2-1, is GAGVSQSPSNKVTEKGKDVELRCDPISGHTALYWYRQSLGQGLEFLIYFQGNSAPDKSGLPSDRFSAERTGGSVSTLTIQRTQQEDSAVYLCASRTSGSYNEQFFGPGTRLTVL.

This clonotype appeared a few times. The CDR3: CASTLPGLGELFF. CDR3 coding DNA: TGTGCCAGCACCCTGCCCGGCCTGGGGGAGCTGTTTTTT. The rearrangement joins TRBV7-2 to TRBJ2-2; D unresolved. This CDR3 region has 13 residues. Germline V CDR1 and CDR2: SGHTA, FQGNSA. V shed 7 bases and J shed 8 bases, with 14 bases lying between them.

This clonotype has a count of ten or more. V usage is TRBV3-1 and J usage is TRBJ1-1; D unresolved. The CDR3 extends over 15 amino acids. V was trimmed by 0 bases and J by 1 base, leaving 9 bases between them. CDR1 is LGHDT, CDR2 YNNKEL, per germline (reference sequence). The CDR3, as DNA: TGTGCCAGCAGCCAAGAATCGCAGGCGAACACTGAAGCTTTCTTT. Protein sequence: CASSQESQANTEAFF.

This clonotype appeared many times. The V and J genes are TRBV20-1 and TRBJ1-1, with 8 bases fitting TRBD1. The CDR3 runs to 17 residues. The trim removed 6 bases at V and 0 bases at J, leaving 15 bases unmatched. Germline V gene lookup returns CDR1 DFQATT and CDR2 SNEGSKA (reference sequence). CDR3 in DNA: TGCAGTGCAACCGGGACAGGTGATTGGGGATTGAACACTGAAGCTTTCTTT. It specifies CSATGTGDWGLNTEAFF.

This clonotype has a count of ten or more. The chain joins TRBV2 to TRBJ2-1, with 7 nucleotides matching TRBD1. Unmatched junction bases numbered 6, after V lost 6 bases and J lost 1 base. The germline CDR1 and CDR2 sequences are SNHLY and FYNNEI. CDR3 size: 15 residues. CDR3 region: CASRLQGLSYNEQFF. The CDR3, as DNA: TGTGCCAGCAGGTTACAGGGGTTATCCTACAATGAGCAGTTCTTC.

This clonotype was detected many times. The CDR3 DNA follows: TGCGCCAGCAGCTTGGTGTTTAGTGGGGCTACTTCTAACTATGGCTACACCTTC. Translated: CASSLVFSGATSNYGYTF. The V and J genes are TRBV5-1 and TRBJ1-2, with a weak D call TRBD1 (5 bases). The CDR3 covers 18 residues. The germline V gene has CDR1 SGHRS and CDR2 YFSETQ. The V and J ends lost 0 bases and 0 bases respectively, with 18 bases between them.

This clonotype occurred many times. The chain employs TRBV28 and TRBJ1-5; 7 bases are shared with TRBD1. Germline CDR1 is MDHEN and CDR2 is SYDVKM. Unmatched junction bases numbered 5, after V lost 3 bases and J lost 3 bases. The CDR3 totals 15 residues. The CDR3 DNA reads TGTGCCAGCAGTTTTGACAGGGAATCCAATCAGCCCCAGCATTTT. Residues: CASSFDRESNQPQHF.

This clonotype was detected only a few times. The J gene is TRBJ1-2, the V gene TRBV5-4; 7 positions agree with TRBD1. Per germline, CDR1 SGHNT and CDR2 YYREEE (reference sequence). The CDR3 spans 15 residues. With V trimmed by 4 bases and J by 3 bases, 9 bases remained unmatched. CDR3 amino acids: CASSRSGGLDYGYTF. The CDR3 DNA is TGTGCCAGCAGCCGATCAGGGGGTTTGGACTATGGCTACACCTTC. Full variable domain (remainder filled in from reference TRBV5-4 and TRBJ1-2): ETGVTQSPTHLIKTRGQQVTLRCSSQSGHNTVSWYQQALGQGPQFIFQYYREEENGRGNFPPRFSGLQFPNYSSELNVNALELDDSALYLCASSRSGGLDYGYTFGSGTRLTVV.

This clonotype has ten or more counts. This sequence joins TRBV28 and TRBJ2-7; TRBD2 matches 7 bases. Germline CDR1 reads MDHEN; CDR2 reads SYDVKM. V lost 8 bases, J lost 7 bases, and 20 bases stayed unmatched. This CDR3 has 16 residues. CDR3: CASQAPRSGKSREQYF. The CDR3 DNA reads as TGTGCCAGCCAAGCTCCCCGAAGCGGGAAATCGCGGGAGCAGTACTTC.